A selection of T cell receptor beta chains follows, all from one sample in a study of shared clonotypes between healthy human individuals. Generated by immunoSEQ multiplex PCR, the TCRdb table keeps only in-frame clones and is missing some. The table records roughly 2,000,000 clones, about 94% of them present only once. Sequencing was performed on naive CD8+ T cells sorted from blood. These receptors were taken from a man between 18 and 35 years old in good health. Both conserved end residues are part of each CDR3. Each record gives: J gene, clone size, D gene, V gene, CDR3 DNA, CDR3 protein. The D gene is left open where the match is weak. Not all rows give a size; the values are once, few, many and, for expanded clones, a class.

TRBJ2-2	NA	NA	TRBV6-5	TGTGCCAGCAATGGGGGCCCGAACACCGGGGAGCTGTTTTTT	CASNGGPNTGELFF
TRBJ1-4	NA	NA	TRBV5-4	TGTGCCAGCAGCTTGGATGAGGAGGGTGAAAAACTGTTTTTT	CASSLDEEGEKLFF
TRBJ2-1	NA	TRBD2	TRBV5-1	TGCGCCAGCAGCTTTCCAGAGCGGGAGAACTCCAATGAGCAGTTCTTC	CASSFPERENSNEQFF
TRBJ2-6	NA	NA	TRBV6-5	TGTGCCAGCAGTTACGTATTTTCTGGGGCCAACGTCCTGACTTTC	CASSYVFSGANVLTF
TRBJ2-5	NA	NA	TRBV7-9	TGTGCCAGCAGCTTAGCTTACGGACAAAAAGAGACCCAGTACTTC	CASSLAYGQKETQYF
TRBJ2-7	NA	NA	TRBV2	TGTGCCAGCAGTGAAGGGGCTAGCCGATCCTACGAGCAGTACTTC	CASSEGASRSYEQYF
TRBJ2-5	NA	NA	TRBV27	TGTGCCAGCAGTTCCTCTCTTGTCCCGCTCCAGCCAGAGACCCAGTACTTC	CASSSSLVPLQPETQYF
TRBJ2-2	NA	TRBD2	TRBV30	TGTGCCTGGAGTGGGGAGGGCCCCGGGGAGCTGTTTTTT	CAWSGEGPGELFF
TRBJ1-2	NA	NA	TRBV9	TGTGCCAGCACCGTGGGGGCCGCCCTCTATGGCTACACCTTC	CASTVGAALYGYTF
TRBJ1-1	NA	TRBD1	TRBV11-3	TGTGCCAGCAGCTTTCGGACAGGGGAGAACACTGAAGCTTTCTTT	CASSFRTGENTEAFF
TRBJ2-5	NA	TRBD2	TRBV7-9	TGTGCCAGCAGCTTGGTAGCGGGAGGGCCTTCGGAGACCCAGTACTTC	CASSLVAGGPSETQYF
TRBJ1-5	NA	NA	TRBV19	TGTGCCAGTACCATAAGGGACAGCAATCAGCCCCAGCATTTT	CASTIRDSNQPQHF
TRBJ2-7	NA	NA	TRBV9	TGTGCCAGCAGCGTAGCCCCCGGGCTCGAGCAGTACTTC	CASSVAPGLEQYF
TRBJ2-1	NA	TRBD2	TRBV4-3	TGCGCCAGCAGCCAAGACCTAGCGGCAACCTACAATGAGCAGTTCTTC	CASSQDLAATYNEQFF
TRBJ1-1	NA	TRBD1	TRBV7-9	TGTGCCAGCAGCTTAGTGGGTGGACAGGGATCAACTGAAGCTTTCTTT	CASSLVGGQGSTEAFF
TRBJ2-7	NA	TRBD1	TRBV5-4	TGTGCCAGCAGCTTACAGGGGGATCTCGAGGACGAGCAGTACTTC	CASSLQGDLEDEQYF
TRBJ1-1	once	NA	TRBV5-6	TGTGCCAGCAGCTTGGGGTCGCAGGAAATAGAGTCGGCTTTCTTT	CASSLGSQEIESAFF